A single sample gave rise to the 7 T cell receptor beta chains below, sequenced in a study of blood T cell repertoires in COVID-19. Only in-frame clones appear in the TCRdb table, and some are missing; sequencing was by immunoSEQ multiplex PCR. This sample has more than 95,000 clones, with around 76% found just once. The material sequenced was peripheral blood. The origin of the receptors is a man in his sixties with acute or convalescent COVID-19.

This chain joins TRBV24-1 and TRBJ1-2; 11 bases are a match to TRBD1. J gave up 8 bases and V 2 bases, and 15 bases lay outside the gene matches. Germline values: CDR1 KGHDR, CDR2 SFDVKD. The CDR3 covers 18 residues. This chain's CDR3 is CATSDSQSGTGGTGGYTF. In DNA form, the CDR3 reads TGTGCCACCAGTGATTCGCAATCGGGGACAGGGGGTACGGGCGGCTACACCTTC.

This clone was recorded a few times. This sequence joins TRBV7-8 and TRBJ1-2; D call uncertain. Trimming cost V 3 bases and J 2 bases, with 7 bases left between them. Germline V lookup: CDR1 SGHVS, CDR2 FQNEAQ. CDR3 length: 13 residues. CDR3 in DNA: TGTGCCAGCAGCTTTGGGCCAAACTATGGCTACACCTTC. Its translation is CASSFGPNYGYTF. Combining the CDR3 with reference TRBV7-8 and TRBJ1-2 gives the whole variable domain GAGVSQSPRYKVAKRGQDVALRCDPISGHVSLFWYQQALGQGPEFLTYFQNEAQLDKSGLPSDRFFAERPEGSVSTLKIQRTQQEDSAVYLCASSFGPNYGYTFGSGTRLTVV.

This clone appeared a single time. The rearrangement joins TRBV29-1 to TRBJ1-2; tentatively, D is TRBD1 (5 bases). Between the trimmed V and J ends, which lost 2 bases and 7 bases, there was a span of 17 bases. This CDR3 comprises 14 residues. Looked up from germline, CDR1 is SQVTM and CDR2 is ANQGSEA. This CDR3 reads CSVERVGRGAGYTF. CDR3 coding DNA: TGCAGCGTTGAAAGGGTGGGGCGCGGGGCTGGCTACACCTTC.

This clone was found a few times. The chain joins TRBV29-1 to TRBJ2-3; TRBD2 might be the D (5 bases). The germline V and J ends were trimmed by 4 bases and 0 bases, with 8 bases remaining between them. This CDR3 has 13 residues. CDR1 is SQVTM and CDR2 is ANQGSEA in the germline V gene. The CDR3 DNA reads TGCAGCGTTGGGACTTCTAGCACAGATACGCAGTATTTT. The encoded protein is CSVGTSSTDTQYF.

This chain joins TRBV7-9 and TRBJ2-1; 10 positions match TRBD2. Losses at the gene ends were 0 bases for V and 2 bases for J; bases not matched to a gene: 10. The germline V gene encodes CDR1 SEHNR and CDR2 FQNEAQ (reference sequence). CDR3 length equals 19 residues. Here the CDR3 DNA reads TGTGCCAGCAGCTTAGCGGTAAAGCGGGAGGGCCGAACCTACAATGAGCAGTTCTTC. Encoded protein: CASSLAVKREGRTYNEQFF.

CDR3 amino acids: CATSDGTSGAEKAGELFF. The CDR3 DNA sequence: TGTGCCACCAGCGACGGGACTAGCGGGGCTGAAAAGGCCGGGGAGCTGTTTTTT. The rearrangement uses TRBV24-1 and TRBJ2-2, with TRBD2 matching over 13 bases. CDR3 size: 18 residues. V shed 7 bases and J 6 bases; nucleotides not matched to a gene: 13. The germline V gene has CDR1 KGHDR and CDR2 SFDVKD.

The chain carries TRBV14 and TRBJ1-1; maybe TRBD1 (6 bases). Per the germline V gene, CDR1 is SGHDN and CDR2 is FVKESK. The CDR3 is 15 residues long. V was shortened by 3 bases and J by 3 bases, with 14 bases between the two germline ends. The CDR3 loop is CASSHGGGAYTEAFF. As DNA, the CDR3 is TGTGCCAGCAGCCACGGAGGGGGGGCGTACACTGAAGCTTTCTTT.